The 23 T cell receptor beta chains reported below all come from one sample, sequenced in a study of neurological immune-mediated disorders. One entry per CDR3 protein results from TCRdb running MiXCR on the 5' RACE reads. The sample records 14,000 or so distinct CDR3 sequences, approximately 13% being singletons. Sequencing was performed on CD8+ T cells from blood. The receptors were gathered from a female donor with HTLV-1-associated myelopathy (HAM/TSP).

The table lists this clonotype with many counts. The rearrangement uses TRBV9 and TRBJ2-1, with D hard to call. The CDR3 spans 14 residues. The V gene lost 4 bases and the J gene lost 1 base, with 9 bases spanning the gap. Germline lookup yields CDR1 SGDLS and CDR2 YYNGEE. In nucleotides, the CDR3 is TGTGCCAGCAGCATAGGTGGGTCCTACAATGAGCAGTTCTTC. It is translated as CASSIGGSYNEQFF.

The sample holds many counts of this clonotype. V is TRBV12-3 or TRBV12-4 and J is TRBJ2-7; D remains unclear. V dropped 6 bases and J dropped 4 bases, with 13 bases sitting between them. The CDR3 has 13 residues. CDR3 loop: CASSGSSRYEQYF. The DNA of the CDR3 is TGTGCCAGCAGCGGTTCTTCAAGGTACGAGCAGTACTTC.

The V and J genes are TRBV4-1 and TRBJ2-4; D might be TRBD2 (6 bases). The germline V and J ends were trimmed by 0 bases and 9 bases, with 9 bases remaining between them. Germline-derived CDR1 and CDR2 are MGHRA and YSYEKL. The CDR3 has 13 residues. CDR3 bases: TGCGCCAGCAGCCAAGACGGGAGAGGCATTCAGTACTTC. It specifies CASSQDGRGIQYF.

This clonotype was seen a single time. One junction end does not reproduce the germline sequence, and a read error may be involved. The V and J genes are TRBV12-3 or TRBV12-4 and TRBJ2-5; 7 nucleotides line up with TRBD2. The CDR3 runs to 15 residues. CDR3 bases: TGTGCCAGCAGTCCCAAGGGACTATTGGGAGAGAACCAGTACTTC. Translated, it gives CASSPKGLLGENQYF.

This clonotype has at least ten counts. V and J are TRBV5-8 and TRBJ2-2; the D call may be TRBD1 or TRBD2 (5 bases each). CDR1 and CDR2 (germline): SGHTS, YDEGEE. The CDR3 contains 17 residues. Between the trimmed V and J ends, which lost 4 bases and 6 bases, there was a span of 22 bases. In DNA, the CDR3 is TGTGCCAGCAGCAGGATCCGGGGACCGCTTTTCTCCGGGGAGCTGTTTTTT. Translated, it gives CASSRIRGPLFSGELFF.

This clonotype was seen ten or more times. This sequence joins TRBV11-2 and TRBJ2-3; D is uncertain. V was cut by 1 base and J by 2 bases, with 7 bases left in between. This CDR3 contains 14 residues. The germline V gene has CDR1 SGHAT and CDR2 FQNNGV. Here the CDR3 reads CASSLVSATDTQYF. For the CDR3, the DNA is TGTGCCAGCAGCTTAGTGTCAGCCACAGATACGCAGTATTTT.

Ten or more counts support this clonotype. The rearrangement links TRBV6-6 to TRBJ2-1; 8 bases match TRBD2. CDR1 is MNHNY and CDR2 is SVGAGI in the germline V gene (reference sequence). The CDR3 consists of 14 residues. V dropped 6 bases and J dropped 4; count of bases not matched to a gene: 5. The chain's CDR3 is CASRERERYNEQFF. The CDR3 region has the DNA TGTGCCAGCAGAGAGCGGGAGAGGTACAATGAGCAGTTCTTC.

This clonotype was found many times. The chain is built from TRBV7-9 and TRBJ1-1, with no clear D. CDR3 length: 11 amino acids. CDR1 SEHNR and CDR2 FQNEAQ come from the germline V gene (reference sequence). V gave up 6 bases and J gave up 1 base, with 3 bases separating them. The CDR3 loop is CASRKNTEAFF. The CDR3 bases are TGTGCCAGCAGAAAGAACACTGAAGCTTTCTTT.

This clonotype was observed at least ten times. CDR3 bases: TGCAGTGCTAGAGATCCTAAAGCGGGGGGGGATCAAGAGACCCAGTACTTC. Protein sequence: CSARDPKAGGDQETQYF. The chain employs TRBV20-1 and TRBJ2-5; 10 nucleotides align to TRBD2. The CDR3 is made up of 17 amino acids. Germline V gives CDR1 DFQATT, CDR2 SNEGSKA (reference sequence). The V segment lost 0 bases and the J segment 2 bases; nucleotides outside the gene matches: 9.

This clonotype showed up many times. This sequence joins TRBV7-8 and TRBJ2-3; 9 nucleotides agree with TRBD2. The V segment lost 3 bases and the J segment 1 base; nucleotides outside the gene matches: 5. Germline V CDR1 and CDR2: SGHVS, FQNEAQ. CDR3 size: 16 residues. The CDR3 DNA sequence: TGTGCCAGCAGCTTGGGCGGGGGGGGAGGCACAGATACGCAGTATTTT. This gives the protein CASSLGGGGGTDTQYF.

This clonotype came up many times. The chain links TRBV7-9 to TRBJ2-5; 7 bases align to TRBD2. Germline CDR1 SEHNR, CDR2 FQNEAQ (reference sequence). CDR3 length equals 16 residues. V was clipped by 0 bases and J by 5 bases; unmatched bases: 9. For the CDR3, the DNA is TGTGCCAGCAGCTTAGCCCGGGAGGCCCTGGGGGAGACCCAGTACTTC. It specifies CASSLAREALGETQYF.

This clonotype appeared many times. The V gene is TRBV21-1, the J gene TRBJ2-3; the D segment call TRBD2 is taken from the table without a DNA check. TRBV21-1 represents a pseudogene. The length of the CDR3 is 21 residues. CDR3 residues: CASSQDPQTSGRAVLADTQYF. For the CDR3, the DNA is TGTGCCAGCAGCCAAGATCCCCAAACTAGCGGGAGGGCCGTTCTCGCAGATACGCAGTATTTT.

The gene calls are TRBV5-6 and TRBJ2-1; the D gene is possibly TRBD1 (5 bases). With 4 bases removed from V and 7 bases from J, the gap between germline ends came to 18 bases. Germline V gene lookup returns CDR1 SGHDT and CDR2 YYEEEE. CDR3 length: 15 residues. CDR3 protein: CASSQWAGLGNEQFF. The CDR3 bases are TGTGCCAGCAGCCAGTGGGCAGGGCTAGGAAATGAGCAGTTCTTC.

This clonotype was counted ten times or more. The chain joins TRBV5-5 to TRBJ2-7; D unclear. Germline lookup yields CDR1 SGHKS and CDR2 YYEKEE (reference sequence). Trimming shortened V by 0 bases and J by 2 bases, and 15 bases separated the two germline ends. CDR3 length: 16 amino acids. Here the CDR3 DNA reads TGTGCCAGCAGCTTGGACCCTGACATTTCTACCTACGAGCAGTACTTC. Its translation is CASSLDPDISTYEQYF.

This clonotype was seen at least ten times. V and J are TRBV20-1 and TRBJ2-1, with 7 nucleotides matching TRBD1. V lost 3 bases and J lost 4; bases outside the gene matches: 12. The CDR3 spans 16 residues. Germline V gene data show CDR1 as DFQATT and CDR2 as SNEGSKA (reference sequence). CDR3 DNA sequence: TGCAGTGCTAGTTATACTGGGACAGCCTATTACAATGAGCAGTTCTTC. It is translated as CSASYTGTAYYNEQFF.

In its sample, this clonotype was seen many times. This chain links TRBV6-5 with TRBJ1-2, with D possibly matching TRBD1 (5 bases). The germline V gene has CDR1 MNHEY and CDR2 SVGAGI. Trimming removed 2 bases from V and 4 bases from J, with 14 bases in between. The CDR3 is made up of 15 amino acids. The CDR3 reads CASSYGDGTTYGYTF. CDR3 sequence (DNA): TGTGCCAGCAGTTACGGGGACGGAACGACCTATGGCTACACCTTC.

This clonotype appeared many times. The V call is TRBV2, the J call TRBJ1-1; 7 positions match TRBD1. The CDR3 extends over 12 amino acids. V lost 2 bases to trimming and J lost 10 bases; unmatched junction nucleotides: 4. Looked up from germline, CDR1 is SNHLY and CDR2 is FYNNEI. The CDR3 here is CASSETRQGAFF. The CDR3 region has the DNA TGTGCCAGCAGTGAAACGAGACAGGGAGCTTTCTTT.

This clonotype was picked up many times. The chain combines TRBV6-2 or TRBV6-3 with TRBJ2-7, with TRBD2 as a possible D gene (6 bases). Trimming removed 2 bases from V and 7 bases from J, with 15 bases in between. Germline V gene sequence: CDR1 MNHEY, CDR2 SVGEGT. This CDR3 is 14 amino acids long. The CDR3: CASSYRTSPPEQYF. In nucleotides, the CDR3 is TGTGCCAGCAGTTACCGAACTAGCCCCCCGGAGCAGTACTTC.

This clonotype came up a few times. V and J are TRBV27 and TRBJ2-7; 11 bases agree with TRBD1. The CDR3 sequence is 13 residues long. V gave up 7 bases and J gave up 6 bases; unmatched junction bases: 5. CDR1 MNHEY and CDR2 SMNVEV come from the germline V gene (reference sequence). The DNA of the CDR3 is TGTGCCAGCACCCGGACAGGGGGCGGCGAGCAGTACTTC. This gives the protein CASTRTGGGEQYF.

This clonotype was detected once. The limits of the CDR3 on the DNA are not certain, so only TCRdb's listed CDR3 is given. V and J are TRBV7-2 and TRBJ2-2; TRBD2, the table's D call, was not compared with the DNA. The CDR3 contains 20 residues when both ends are counted. CDR1 and CDR2 (germline): SGHTA, FQGNSA. CDR3 sequence reads: CASSIYLCSVGAGRTGELFF.

This clonotype was observed many times. This rearrangement joins TRBV20-1 to TRBJ2-5, with 8 bases aligning to TRBD2. Germline values: CDR1 DFQATT, CDR2 SNEGSKA (reference sequence). The CDR3 totals 16 residues. J was trimmed by 5 bases and V by 1 base; bases with no gene match: 12. The CDR3 DNA sequence: TGCAGTGCTAGAGTGGGCGGGAGCGGGAGATTTGAGACCCAGTACTTC. Translating gives CSARVGGSGRFETQYF.

This clonotype showed up many times. This chain joins TRBV4-1 and TRBJ1-5; D may be TRBD1 (6 bases). V lost 5 bases and J lost 3, with 11 bases in between. Germline V gives CDR1 MGHRA, CDR2 YSYEKL. This CDR3 is built from 14 residues. Here the CDR3 reads CASSTGIPNQPQHF. Written as DNA, the CDR3 is TGCGCCAGCAGCACAGGGATCCCCAATCAGCCCCAGCATTTT.

This clonotype occurred many times. This chain joins TRBV29-1 and TRBJ2-1, with 14 bases matching TRBD2. The V gene end was trimmed by 1 base and the J gene end by 7 bases; junction bases not matched to a gene: 3. The CDR3 has 15 residues. The V gene's germline CDR1 is SQVTM and CDR2 ANQGSEA. As DNA, the CDR3 is TGCAGCGTTGAAGCCCGACTAGCGGGAGGGAATGAGCAGTTCTTC. Translation: CSVEARLAGGNEQFF.